Below, 29 T cell receptor beta chains from the same sample are listed, as sequenced in a study of blood T cell repertoires in COVID-19. Profiled with immunoSEQ multiplex PCR; TCRdb holds only in-frame clones, not every one. Of about 150,000 clones listed, roughly 85% were seen once; the top ten hold around 8%. The specimen was peripheral blood. Every receptor here comes from a woman in her fifties or sixties with COVID-19, enrolled during active disease.

The chain's CDR3 is CASSEIDRLNTEAFF. The CDR3 DNA reads as TGTGCCAGCAGTGAAATCGACAGGCTGAACACTGAAGCTTTCTTT. V and J are TRBV25-1 and TRBJ1-1, with D possibly TRBD1 on 6 matching bases. The germline V gene has CDR1 MGHDK and CDR2 SYGVNS. This CDR3 has 15 residues. V was pared by 2 bases and J by 0 bases, with 10 bases between.

In its sample, this clone was seen a few times. This rearrangement joins TRBV4-2 to TRBJ1-4, with D possibly matching TRBD1 (6 bases). The CDR3 is made up of 15 amino acids. Germline CDR1 LGHNA, CDR2 YNFKEQ. Trimming took off 0 bases at V and 7 bases at J, with 12 bases between the two ends. This CDR3 reads CASSQEGGTTEKLFF. The CDR3 nucleotides are TGTGCCAGCAGCCAAGAAGGGGGAACCACTGAAAAACTGTTTTTT.

The chain carries TRBV28 and TRBJ2-6; weak D call: TRBD1 (5 bases). Germline-derived CDR1 and CDR2 are MDHEN and SYDVKM. V shed 3 bases and J shed 1 base, with 10 bases lying between them. This CDR3 comprises 16 residues. The CDR3 is CASSFGQGSGANVLTF. The CDR3 region has the DNA TGTGCCAGCAGTTTCGGGCAGGGTTCTGGGGCCAACGTCCTGACTTTC. The full variable domain, rest sourced from reference TRBV28 and TRBJ2-6, is DVKVTQSSRYLVKRTGEKVFLECVQDMDHENMFWYRQDPGLGLRLIYFSYDVKMKEKGDIPEGYSVSREKKERFSLILESASTNQTSMYLCASSFGQGSGANVLTFGAGSRLTVL.

The CDR3: CATSHPSGGDQETQYF. The CDR3 coding sequence is TGTGCCACCAGTCACCCCTCGGGCGGGGACCAAGAGACCCAGTACTTC. This chain links TRBV24-1 with TRBJ2-5; weak D call: TRBD2 (6 bases). The germline CDR1 and CDR2 sequences are KGHDR and SFDVKD. The CDR3 loop spans 16 amino acids. The V and J ends lost 6 bases and 0 bases respectively, with 16 bases between them.

A few counts support this clone. V usage is TRBV23-1 and J usage is TRBJ1-5; 8 bases fit TRBD1. TRBV23-1 is an open reading frame, and its role is uncertain. This CDR3 is built from 16 residues. Trimming took 4 bases from V and 6 from J; bases not matched to a gene: 11. CDR3 sequence reads: CASSLSPRTGFQPQHF. The CDR3 DNA sequence: TGCGCCAGCAGTCTCAGCCCTAGGACAGGGTTTCAGCCCCAGCATTTT.

This clone turned up a few times. The chain couples TRBV19 to TRBJ1-2; no clear D gene. V was cut by 5 bases and J by 6 bases, with 10 bases left in between. The germline V gene encodes CDR1 LNHDA and CDR2 SQIVND (reference sequence). This CDR3 has 12 amino acids. The chain's CDR3 is CASSFGSDGYTF. The CDR3 bases are TGTGCCAGTAGTTTTGGTAGCGATGGCTACACCTTC.

The chain employs TRBV19 and TRBJ2-3, with 9 bases matching TRBD2. Germline lookup yields CDR1 LNHDA and CDR2 SQIVND (reference sequence). The CDR3 sequence is 17 residues long. Trimming at V came to 4 bases and at J to 3 bases, leaving 11 bases not matched to a gene. The CDR3 sequence: CASSRASGDMETDTQYF. The CDR3, as DNA: TGTGCCAGTAGTAGGGCTAGCGGGGATATGGAGACAGATACGCAGTATTTT.

This chain joins TRBV7-8 and TRBJ1-2; D gene unclear. This CDR3 spans 17 amino acids. Deletions cut 1 base from V and 7 bases from J, with 22 bases between. Germline V gene lookup returns CDR1 SGHVS and CDR2 FQNEAQ. The CDR3 sequence is CASSLGPSLDGRGGYTF. In DNA form, the CDR3 reads TGTGCCAGCAGCTTAGGGCCCTCCTTAGACGGGCGGGGTGGCTACACCTTC.

The chain uses TRBV7-3 and TRBJ2-1; 10 positions agree with TRBD2. J was trimmed by 8 bases and V by 4 bases; bases with no gene match: 8. The germline CDR1 and CDR2 sequences are SGHTA and FQGTGA. This CDR3 is 15 amino acids long. The CDR3 nucleotides read TGTGCCAGCAGCTCACTAGCGGGGTCCGGAGATGAGCAGTTCTTC. Translation gives CASSSLAGSGDEQFF.

This clone was counted a single time. This chain connects TRBV7-9 to TRBJ1-1; D may be TRBD1 (6 bases). Germline V gives CDR1 SEHNR, CDR2 FQNEAQ (reference sequence). The CDR3 is 11 amino acids. The germline V and J ends were trimmed by 5 bases and 8 bases, with 9 bases remaining between them. The CDR3 loop is CASSEQGEAFF. DNA for the CDR3: TGTGCCAGCAGCGAACAGGGAGAAGCTTTCTTT.

The rearrangement joins TRBV27 to TRBJ1-5; 10 nucleotides agree with TRBD1. Germline V gene data show CDR1 as MNHEY and CDR2 as SMNVEV (reference sequence). V lost 5 bases to trimming and J lost 6 bases; unmatched junction nucleotides: 13. The CDR3 has 17 residues. The CDR3 reads CASSPWTGGGLGQPQHF. The CDR3 region has the DNA TGTGCCAGCAGTCCCTGGACAGGGGGAGGGTTGGGTCAGCCCCAGCATTTT.

This clone was seen just once. The chain joins TRBV7-6 to TRBJ2-7, with 7 positions matching TRBD1. CDR1 is SGHVS, CDR2 FNYEAQ, per germline. The CDR3 consists of 14 residues. The ends lost 1 base at V and 3 bases at J; junction bases unmatched: 3. For the CDR3, the DNA is TGTGCCAGCAGCTTAGTAGACAGGGACTACGAGCAGTACTTC. This translates into CASSLVDRDYEQYF.

The chain has TRBV2 and TRBJ1-2, with TRBD1 matching over 8 bases. The V and J ends lost 6 bases and 4 bases, in that order; junction bases with no gene match: 7. Germline assignment: CDR1 SNHLY and CDR2 FYNNEI. This CDR3 spans 14 amino acids. CDR3 residues: CASRPGQVFYGYTF. CDR3 bases: TGTGCCAGCAGGCCGGGACAGGTGTTCTATGGCTACACCTTC.

The chain has TRBV9 and TRBJ1-3; 7 bases fit TRBD1. The CDR3 is 16 amino acids. Per germline, CDR1 SGDLS and CDR2 YYNGEE. Trimming at V came to 4 bases and at J to 3 bases, leaving 10 bases not matched to a gene. For the CDR3, the DNA is TGTGCCAGCAGCACCCAACAGGGGCTCGGTGGAAACACCATATATTTT. This sequence encodes CASSTQQGLGGNTIYF.

This chain joins TRBV27 and TRBJ1-2; maybe TRBD1 (6 bases). V was cut by 5 bases and J by 5 bases, with 12 bases left in between. The CDR3 is 13 residues long. Germline CDR1 MNHEY, CDR2 SMNVEV (reference sequence). For the CDR3, the DNA is TGTGCCAGCAGTGTGAGGGGGAAGTATGGCTACACCTTC. This encodes CASSVRGKYGYTF.

This clone was counted between two and nine times. The chain carries TRBV5-5 and TRBJ2-2; D may be TRBD2 (5 bases). Trimming stripped 0 bases from V and 2 bases from J, with 14 bases between. The CDR3 contains 17 residues. The germline CDR1 and CDR2 sequences are SGHKS and YYEKEE (reference sequence). CDR3 residues: CASSLDWETPNTGELFF. CDR3 in DNA: TGTGCCAGCAGCTTGGACTGGGAGACACCAAACACCGGGGAGCTGTTTTTT.

V gene TRBV4-1 combines with J gene TRBJ1-2; D might be TRBD1 (6 bases). Trimming took 4 bases from V and 4 from J, leaving 10 bases between them. CDR1 and CDR2 from the germline V gene are MGHRA and YSYEKL. The CDR3 loop spans 13 amino acids. CDR3 bases: TGCGCCAGCAGCCCTGGACAGACCTATGGCTACACCTTC. It yields the protein CASSPGQTYGYTF.

V gene TRBV5-1 combines with J gene TRBJ1-2, with D unclear. Trimming removed 4 bases from V and 5 bases from J, with 18 bases in between. Germline CDR1 and CDR2: SGHRS and YFSETQ. This CDR3 is 15 amino acids long. The CDR3 loop reads CASSPLAGIEYGYTF. The CDR3 DNA reads TGCGCCAGCAGCCCGCTAGCCGGGATCGAATATGGCTACACCTTC.

The chain uses TRBV11-2 and TRBJ1-1; 8 positions agree with TRBD1. V lost 4 bases and J lost 11; bases outside the gene matches: 6. This CDR3 contains 12 residues. Germline assignment: CDR1 SGHAT and CDR2 FQNNGV. The CDR3 protein is CASSSTGGRAFF. The CDR3 DNA reads as TGTGCCAGCAGCTCCACAGGGGGTAGGGCTTTCTTT.

The gene calls are TRBV11-2 and TRBJ1-2, with 9 nucleotides matching TRBD1. CDR1 is SGHAT and CDR2 is FQNNGV in the germline V gene. The V gene end was trimmed by 3 bases and the J gene end by 4 bases; junction bases not matched to a gene: 9. The CDR3 runs to 16 residues. CDR3 in DNA: TGTGCCAGCAGCTTCCCCCCGGGACAGGGACTCTATGGCTACACCTTC. Amino acids: CASSFPPGQGLYGYTF. Complete variable domain (other parts from reference TRBV11-2 and TRBJ1-2): EAGVAQSPRYKIIEKRQSVAFWCNPISGHATLYWYQQILGQGPKLLIQFQNNGVVDDSQLPKDRFSAERLKGVDSTLKIQPAKLEDSAVYLCASSFPPGQGLYGYTFGSGTRLTVV.

This clone was seen only a few times. The chain is built from TRBV10-3 and TRBJ1-6; D possibly corresponds to TRBD1 (6 bases). V was shortened by 6 bases and J by 10 bases, with 19 bases between the two germline ends. Germline values: CDR1 ENHRY, CDR2 SYGVKD. The CDR3 sequence is 15 residues long. CDR3: CAIRTRQAHDSPLHF. In nucleotides, the CDR3 is TGTGCCATCAGGACCCGACAGGCTCATGACTCACCCCTCCACTTT.

The rearrangement links TRBV5-1 to TRBJ2-7, with 8 positions matching TRBD1. There are 16 residues in the CDR3. The germline gives CDR1 SGHRS, CDR2 YFSETQ. Unmatched junction bases numbered 9, after V lost 2 bases and J lost 2 bases. CDR3 nucleotide sequence: TGCGCCAGCAGCTTTGCCTCCGGGACAGGAACCTACGAGCAGTACTTC. Translating gives CASSFASGTGTYEQYF.

The chain links TRBV3-1 (or the pseudogene TRBV3-2) to TRBJ2-5, with TRBD1 as a possible D gene (6 bases). The CDR3 loop spans 15 amino acids. V lost 4 bases and J 5 bases, leaving 17 bases between the germline ends. Germline CDR1 and CDR2: LGHDT and YNNKEL (reference sequence). The CDR3 spells CASSPQGNPGETQYF. The DNA of the CDR3 is TGTGCCAGCAGCCCACAGGGAAACCCCGGGGAGACCCAGTACTTC.

The chain joins TRBV4-2 to TRBJ2-5; 11 bases match TRBD2. Germline CDR1 reads LGHNA; CDR2 reads YNFKEQ. CDR3 length: 16 residues. V was pared by 1 base and J by 5 bases, with 6 bases of the junction left unmatched. CDR3 in amino acids: CASSQASGGSGETQYF. Written as DNA, the CDR3 is TGTGCCAGCAGCCAAGCTAGCGGGGGGAGTGGGGAGACCCAGTACTTC.

The gene calls are TRBV6-1 and TRBJ1-4; no clear D gene. V was trimmed by 2 bases and J by 4 bases, leaving 11 bases between them. In germline, CDR1 is MNHNS, CDR2 SASEGT. The length of the CDR3 is 15 residues. CDR3 DNA sequence: TGTGCCAGCAGTGAATTGGAGTCTTATAATGAAAAACTGTTTTTT. Protein product: CASSELESYNEKLFF.

This chain joins TRBV28 and TRBJ1-5; TRBD1 might be the D (6 bases). V was pared by 6 bases and J by 3 bases, with 18 bases between. From germline, CDR1 is MDHEN and CDR2 SYDVKM. The length of the CDR3 is 16 residues. The CDR3 region is CASSPIGTSVNQPQHF. CDR3 nucleotide sequence: TGTGCCAGCAGCCCTATCGGGACAAGCGTCAATCAGCCCCAGCATTTT.

V is TRBV21-1 and J is TRBJ2-1; no DNA check was done on the table's D call, TRBD2. TRBV21-1 is marked as a pseudogene. The CDR3 is 17 residues long. This CDR3 is CASSKGKGLAGGNEQFF. The CDR3 nucleotides read TGTGCCAGCAGCAAAGGGAAGGGACTAGCGGGGGGGAATGAGCAGTTCTTC.

The chain joins TRBV6-5 to TRBJ2-7; TRBD2 agrees at 8 bases. Germline loops: CDR1 MNHEY, CDR2 SVGAGI. This CDR3 has 15 residues. V lost 4 bases, J lost 7 bases, and 12 bases stayed unmatched. CDR3 nucleotides: TGTGCCAGCAGTTCTTTCGGGGGGGCCCGGGTGGAGCAGTACTTC. Amino acid sequence: CASSSFGGARVEQYF.

This sequence joins TRBV11-3 and TRBJ2-1; D is unclear. The germline CDR1 and CDR2 sequences are SGHNT and YENEEA. V lost 5 bases, J lost 5 bases, and 10 bases lay in between. This CDR3 is 13 amino acids long. The CDR3 bases are TGTGCCAGCAGCCTAGGCGAAGACAATGAGCAGTTCTTC. Its protein product is CASSLGEDNEQFF. Based on the CDR3 plus reference TRBV11-3 and TRBJ2-1, the full variable domain is EAGVVQSPRYKIIEKKQPVAFWCNPISGHNTLYWYLQNLGQGPELLIRYENEEAVDDSQLPKDRFSAERLKGVDSTLKIQPAELGDSAVYLCASSLGEDNEQFFGPGTRLTVL.